The 8 T cell receptor beta chains given below trace back to one sample, sequenced in a study of blood T cells in healthy people across ages. Primed by a sample-barcoded 5' primer and a J-beta primer mix, a second PCR proceeded for 7 to 11 cycles. TCRdb re-called the 5' RACE reads with MiXCR, one entry per CDR3 protein. The sample has about 680,000 distinct CDR3 sequences, roughly 50% seen once. The material sequenced was blood. The receptors come from a woman aged 55-70 years in good health.

The rearrangement joins TRBV28 to TRBJ2-5; TRBD1 agrees at 8 bases. The J call is in doubt because the DNA end fits TRBJ2-7 better. The CDR3 is 13 residues long. Looked up from germline, CDR1 is MDHEN and CDR2 is SYDVKM. For the CDR3, the DNA is TGTGCCAGCAGTTTCGGACAGGGCCACGAGCAGTACTTC. Its protein product is CASSFGQGHEQYF.

The rearrangement uses TRBV20-1 and TRBJ1-2, with 8 nucleotides matching TRBD1. The V segment lost 3 bases and the J segment 4 bases; nucleotides outside the gene matches: 13. This CDR3 region has 16 residues. Germline V gives CDR1 DFQATT, CDR2 SNEGSKA (reference sequence). This chain's CDR3 is CSARDGQGKVRYGYTF. The CDR3 DNA is TGCAGTGCTAGGGACGGACAGGGAAAAGTCCGCTATGGCTACACCTTC.

This rearrangement joins TRBV7-2 to TRBJ2-3; 7 positions agree with TRBD1. J lost 5 bases, V lost 1 base, and 3 bases had no gene match. CDR1 is SGHTA, CDR2 FQGNSA, per germline. CDR3 length equals 14 residues. The CDR3 reads CASSLVGGKDTQYF. In nucleotides, the CDR3 is TGTGCCAGCAGCTTAGTAGGGGGCAAAGATACGCAGTATTTT.

This clonotype was observed once. This sequence joins TRBV13 and TRBJ1-1, with D perhaps matching TRBD1 (5 bases). Germline V lookup: CDR1 PRHDT, CDR2 FYEKMQ (reference sequence). V lost 8 bases, J lost 6 bases, and 16 bases lay in between. The CDR3 loop spans 13 amino acids. In DNA, the CDR3 is TGTGCCAGCCAAGGGGCCAGGGAGGCTGAAGCTTTCTTT. Protein product: CASQGAREAEAFF. Looking up the rest from reference TRBV13 and TRBJ1-1 gives the full variable domain: AAGVIQSPRHLIKEKRETATLKCYPIPRHDTVYWYQQGPGQDPQFLISFYEKMQSDKGSIPDRFSAQQFSDYHSELNMSSLELGDSALYFCASQGAREAEAFFGQGTRLTVV.

The V gene is TRBV28, the J gene TRBJ1-2; TRBD1 agrees at 7 bases. V shed 8 bases and J 2 bases; nucleotides not matched to a gene: 5. Germline V gene sequence: CDR1 MDHEN, CDR2 SYDVKM. The CDR3 loop spans 13 amino acids. The CDR3 loop reads CASLPGQNYGYTF. The CDR3 coding sequence is TGTGCCAGCCTTCCGGGACAGAACTATGGCTACACCTTC.

This chain joins TRBV5-1 and TRBJ1-2; D might be TRBD1 (5 bases). V was pared by 0 bases and J by 4 bases, with 10 bases between. This CDR3 region has 14 residues. Germline V lookup: CDR1 SGHRS, CDR2 YFSETQ. DNA for the CDR3: TGCGCCAGCAGCTTGGACAGGACTTCCTATGGCTACACCTTC. Translated, it gives CASSLDRTSYGYTF. The entire variable domain, with the rest obtained from reference TRBV5-1 and TRBJ1-2, is as follows: KAGVTQTPRYLIKTRGQQVTLSCSPISGHRSVSWYQQTPGQGLQFLFEYFSETQRNKGNFPGRFSGRQFSNSRSEMNVSTLELGDSALYLCASSLDRTSYGYTFGSGTRLTVV.

This clonotype was picked up a small number of times. V gene TRBV20-1 combines with J gene TRBJ2-5; D is undetermined. Between the trimmed V and J ends, which lost 4 bases and 0 bases, there was a span of 9 bases. CDR3 length: 13 amino acids. Per the germline V gene, CDR1 is DFQATT and CDR2 is SNEGSKA (reference sequence). CDR3 region: CSAMDANQETQYF. CDR3 DNA sequence: TGCAGTGCTATGGACGCGAACCAAGAGACCCAGTACTTC.

The gene calls are TRBV5-1 and TRBJ2-1, with TRBD1 identical over 7 bases. This CDR3 is 18 amino acids long. Germline-derived CDR1 and CDR2 are SGHRS and YFSETQ. The ends lost 2 bases at V and 3 bases at J; junction bases unmatched: 14. The DNA for the CDR3 is TGCGCCAGCAGCTTCCCCCCACGCCGGGACAGCGACTACAATGAGCAGTTCTTC. The encoded protein is CASSFPPRRDSDYNEQFF.